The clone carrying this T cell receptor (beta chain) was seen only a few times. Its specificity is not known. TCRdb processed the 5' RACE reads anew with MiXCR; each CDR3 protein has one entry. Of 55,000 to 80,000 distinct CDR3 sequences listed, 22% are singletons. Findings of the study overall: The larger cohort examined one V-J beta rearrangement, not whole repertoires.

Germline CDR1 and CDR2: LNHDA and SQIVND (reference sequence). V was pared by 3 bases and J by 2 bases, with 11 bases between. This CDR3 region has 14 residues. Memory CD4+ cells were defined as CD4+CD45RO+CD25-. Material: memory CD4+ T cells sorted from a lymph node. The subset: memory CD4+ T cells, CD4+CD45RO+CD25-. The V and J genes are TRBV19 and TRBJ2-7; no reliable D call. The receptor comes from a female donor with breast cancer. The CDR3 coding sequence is TGTGCCAGTAGTATCAGGCTATCGACCTACGAGCAGTACTTC. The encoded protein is CASSIRLSTYEQYF.